This passage covers 27 T cell receptor beta chains from one sample sequenced in a study of PD-1 blockade in classical Hodgkin lymphoma (TCRdb year 2020). Libraries were built with the immunoSEQ multiplex PCR assay. TCRdb carries this immuneACCESS record with in-frame sequences only. Its versions omit some clonotypes, under half of them owing to an unresolved V gene in the studies checked, with the rest unexplained. The sample profile shows 25,000 to 30,000 clones; roughly four fifths of them were found once. The top ten clonotypes cover over 0.5% of the sample. The time point label, read with the paper, signifies: cycle 4 day 1 (C4D1), after five to seven weeks of nivolumab. Every trial patient had relapsed following autologous stem cell transplantation, and prior brentuximab vedotin exposure was what differed among cohorts A, B and C. CD4+ T cells were purified from thawed PBMCs by magnetic negative selection with a Miltenyi CD4+ T cell isolation kit.

The input for sequencing was CD4+ T cells from blood, taken before the fourth cycle of nivolumab. These receptors were collected from a human donor with classical Hodgkin lymphoma.

This chain joins TRBV7-9 and TRBJ2-5; TRBD1 matches at 10 bases. CDR3 length: 15 residues. Unmatched junction bases numbered 6, after V lost 5 bases and J lost 3 bases. The germline gives CDR1 SEHNR, CDR2 FQNEAQ (reference sequence). CDR3 nucleotides: TGTGCCAGCAGCCACGGCGGGACAGGGGAAGAGACCCAGTACTTC. It codes for CASSHGGTGEETQYF.

Concerning this clone: Germline is not matched at one junction end, which may reflect a read error. The V and J genes are TRBV6-1 and TRBJ1-1; 11 bases fit TRBD1. Germline V gene sequence: CDR1 MNHNS, CDR2 SASEGT. The CDR3 spans 17 residues. CDR3 loop: CASSQAGTGGLFTEAFF. The CDR3 DNA is TGTGCCAGCAGTCAAGCCGGGACAGGGGGTTTATTCACTGAAGCTTTCTTT.

The V gene is TRBV19, the J gene TRBJ2-3; 9 nucleotides match TRBD2. With 7 bases clipped from V and 3 bases from J, the junction kept 8 bases outside the gene matches. Germline-derived CDR1 and CDR2 are LNHDA and SQIVND (reference sequence). The CDR3 length is 15 residues. CDR3 protein: CASTIGGRVTDTQYF. CDR3 sequence (DNA): TGTGCCAGTACCATCGGCGGGAGGGTGACAGATACGCAGTATTTT.

The J gene is TRBJ2-5, the V gene TRBV11-2, with 10 bases that match TRBD1. The germline V gene has CDR1 SGHAT and CDR2 FQNNGV. V gave up 1 base and J gave up 2 bases; unmatched junction bases: 4. The CDR3 runs 16 residues. The CDR3 DNA sequence: TGTGCCAGCAGCTTAGTGGGGACAGGGGAACAAGAGACCCAGTACTTC. Its protein is CASSLVGTGEQETQYF.

CDR3 DNA sequence: TGTGCCAGCAAGGGGGAGATGGCACAAGAGACCCAGTACTTC. As protein: CASKGEMAQETQYF. The chain links TRBV2 to TRBJ2-5; D is perhaps TRBD1 (6 bases). Germline values: CDR1 SNHLY, CDR2 FYNNEI. The V gene lost 7 bases and the J gene lost 2 bases, with 14 bases spanning the gap. The CDR3 covers 14 residues.

The chain combines TRBV12-5 with TRBJ2-1; D not resolved. Trimming stripped 6 bases from V and 8 bases from J, with 14 bases between. There are 13 residues in the CDR3. Germline lookup yields CDR1 LGHNT and CDR2 FRNRAP. CDR3 protein: CASGDAYRDEQFF. DNA for the CDR3: TGTGCTAGTGGAGACGCTTATCGGGATGAGCAGTTCTTC.

CDR3 amino acids: CASSTTTGFDTEAFF. DNA of the CDR3: TGTGCCAGCAGTACTACGACAGGGTTCGATACTGAAGCTTTCTTT. This chain uses TRBV28 with TRBJ1-1; 7 bases are shared with TRBD1. In germline, CDR1 is MDHEN, CDR2 SYDVKM. The CDR3 has 15 amino acids. With V trimmed by 5 bases and J by 5 bases, 11 bases remained unmatched. The whole variable domain, remainder taken from reference TRBV28 and TRBJ1-1, is DVKVTQSSRYLVKRTGEKVFLECVQDMDHENMFWYRQDPGLGLRLIYFSYDVKMKEKGDIPEGYSVSREKKERFSLILESASTNQTSMYLCASSTTTGFDTEAFFGQGTRLTVV.

The chain couples TRBV7-2 to TRBJ2-7; 7 bases fit TRBD1. V was pared by 6 bases and J by 0 bases, with 5 bases of the junction left unmatched. The CDR3 extends over 14 amino acids. Germline CDR1 is SGHTA and CDR2 is FQGNSA. CDR3 residues: CASSPDRVSYEQYF. Here the CDR3 DNA reads TGTGCCAGCAGTCCTGACAGGGTCTCCTACGAGCAGTACTTC.

This chain joins TRBV28 and TRBJ1-2; 9 bases match TRBD1. The CDR3 spans 16 residues. Germline CDR1 MDHEN, CDR2 SYDVKM. V dropped 10 bases and J dropped 1; count of bases not matched to a gene: 13. The CDR3 region has the DNA TGTGCCATCTCCGGGACAGGGCCCGGTTTTAACTATGGCTACACCTTC. It encodes CAISGTGPGFNYGYTF.

This chain uses TRBV5-1 with TRBJ1-3, with a possible D match to TRBD1 (6 bases). Trimming took off 4 bases at V and 16 bases at J, with 18 bases between the two ends. The V gene's germline CDR1 is SGHRS and CDR2 YFSETQ. This CDR3 region has 12 residues. The CDR3 reads CASSLGQSKVYF. The CDR3 nucleotides are TGCGCCAGCAGCCTAGGACAGTCGAAGGTGTATTTT.

This clone is a singleton in its sample. CDR3 loop: CAISESIVRATGNTIYF. The DNA for the CDR3 is TGTGCCATCAGTGAGTCGATCGTCAGGGCTACTGGAAACACCATATATTTT. The V and J genes are TRBV10-3 and TRBJ1-3, with D perhaps matching TRBD1 (5 bases). CDR1 ENHRY and CDR2 SYGVKD come from the germline V gene. V was trimmed by 0 bases and J by 2 bases, leaving 14 bases between them. The CDR3 is 17 residues long.

V is TRBV9 and J is TRBJ2-5; 10 bases are shared with TRBD1. Germline CDR1 reads SGDLS; CDR2 reads YYNGEE. This CDR3 region has 16 residues. J lost 3 bases, V lost 4 bases, and 9 bases had no gene match. The CDR3 DNA follows: TGTGCCAGCAGCCCAGGGACAGGGGTGGGGGAAGAGACCCAGTACTTC. It yields the protein CASSPGTGVGEETQYF.

This clone turned up a few times. The chain couples TRBV7-9 to TRBJ1-2; the match to TRBD1 covers 7 bases. The CDR3 is 14 residues long. The V and J ends lost 4 bases and 7 bases, in that order; junction bases with no gene match: 9. The germline V gene encodes CDR1 SEHNR and CDR2 FQNEAQ (reference sequence). CDR3 in amino acids: CASSSTGDGRGYTF. The CDR3 DNA reads as TGTGCCAGCAGCTCTACAGGGGACGGCCGTGGCTACACCTTC.

The CDR3 is CASRTVDSPLHF. CDR3 DNA: TGTGCCAGCAGAACGGTAGATTCACCCCTCCACTTT. V gene TRBV6-6 combines with J gene TRBJ1-6; no clear D gene. The CDR3 contains 12 residues. The V end was cut by 6 bases, the J end by 8 bases, with 8 bases between. Looked up from germline, CDR1 is MNHNY and CDR2 is SVGAGI (reference sequence).

This chain connects TRBV7-9 to TRBJ1-1, with a possible D match to TRBD1 (5 bases). This CDR3 region has 14 residues. Germline-derived CDR1 and CDR2 are SEHNR and FQNEAQ (reference sequence). Trimming left V 5 bases short and J 1 base short, with 11 bases between. This CDR3 reads CASSRGGGNTEAFF. Here the CDR3 DNA reads TGTGCCAGCAGCCGTGGCGGGGGGAACACTGAAGCTTTCTTT.

The chain joins TRBV19 to TRBJ1-1; D is unclear. In germline, CDR1 is LNHDA, CDR2 SQIVND (reference sequence). V lost 3 bases and J 8 bases, leaving 13 bases between the germline ends. CDR3 length: 13 amino acids. CDR3 residues: CASSMWQEREAFF. In nucleotides, the CDR3 is TGTGCCAGTAGTATGTGGCAAGAAAGGGAAGCTTTCTTT.

The J gene is TRBJ2-3, the V gene TRBV30, with 7 positions matching TRBD1. J gave up 0 bases and V 0 bases, and 6 bases lay outside the gene matches. CDR1 is GTSNPN and CDR2 is SVGIG in the germline V gene (reference sequence). This CDR3 region has 16 residues. CDR3 sequence: CAWSVGDSPSTDTQYF. The CDR3 nucleotides are TGTGCCTGGAGTGTTGGGGACAGCCCTAGCACAGATACGCAGTATTTT.

V and J are TRBV28 and TRBJ1-4, with TRBD1 identical over 7 bases. CDR3 length: 15 residues. V lost 4 bases, J lost 8 bases, and 10 bases stayed unmatched. Germline assignment: CDR1 MDHEN and CDR2 SYDVKM. CDR3 nucleotides: TGTGCCAGCAGTTCCCCATCCGACAGGGACGAAAAACTGTTTTTT. Protein sequence: CASSSPSDRDEKLFF.

This sequence joins TRBV29-1 and TRBJ1-1; 7 nucleotides align to TRBD1. CDR1 SQVTM and CDR2 ANQGSEA come from the germline V gene. This CDR3 has 20 residues. Trimming at V came to 6 bases and at J to 7 bases, leaving 32 bases not matched to a gene. The CDR3 loop reads CSVVLRPGQQFLDAEGEAFF. The CDR3 DNA is TGCAGCGTAGTACTACGACCGGGACAGCAGTTCCTAGATGCTGAAGGTGAAGCTTTCTTT.

The sample holds a few counts of this clone. J is TRBJ1-2 and V is TRBV7-9, with D possibly matching TRBD1 (5 bases). This CDR3 comprises 12 residues. With 5 bases removed from V and 7 bases from J, the gap between germline ends came to 11 bases. Germline V CDR1 and CDR2: SEHNR, FQNEAQ (reference sequence). The CDR3 protein is CASSGGLSGYTF. The DNA of the CDR3 is TGTGCCAGCAGCGGGGGTCTCTCTGGCTACACCTTC.

This clone came up a few times. This chain joins TRBV19 and TRBJ1-1; D not resolved. V lost 3 bases and J 8 bases, leaving 10 bases between the germline ends. The CDR3 length is 12 residues. The germline V gene encodes CDR1 LNHDA and CDR2 SQIVND (reference sequence). In nucleotides, the CDR3 is TGTGCCAGTAGTATGATTGGCAGGGAAGCTTTCTTT. This gives the protein CASSMIGREAFF.

The chain links TRBV10-1 to TRBJ2-4; D is unresolved. Deletions cut 6 bases from V and 7 bases from J, with 13 bases between. Germline-derived CDR1 and CDR2 are WNHNN and SYGVQD (reference sequence). CDR3 length: 13 residues. The CDR3 protein is CASSRPAGNIQYF. The CDR3 nucleotides read TGCGCCAGCAGCAGACCTGCCGGGAACATTCAGTACTTC.

V usage is TRBV29-1 and J usage is TRBJ1-5; unclear D gene. V lost 1 base, J lost 1 base, and 5 bases lay in between. The CDR3 length is 13 residues. Germline CDR1 is SQVTM and CDR2 is ANQGSEA. This CDR3 is CSVEVGSNQPQHF. In DNA form, the CDR3 reads TGCAGCGTTGAAGTGGGCAGCAATCAGCCCCAGCATTTT.

The rearrangement links TRBV7-6 to TRBJ1-6, with 8 bases identical to TRBD1. The CDR3 spans 15 residues. The junction had 5 bases not matched to a gene; V was cut back by 0 bases and J by 10 bases. Per germline, CDR1 SGHVS and CDR2 FNYEAQ. For the CDR3, the DNA is TGTGCCAGCAGCTTAGCCGGACAGGGTAGCTCACCCCTCCACTTT. This encodes CASSLAGQGSSPLHF.

The DNA for the CDR3 is TGTGCCAGCAGCTGGGGACAGGGTTTGAGCGGCTACACCTTC. It codes for CASSWGQGLSGYTF. The chain combines TRBV5-6 with TRBJ1-2, with 9 positions matching TRBD1. The germline V gene has CDR1 SGHDT and CDR2 YYEEEE. V lost 3 bases, J lost 8 bases, and 8 bases stayed unmatched. The CDR3 covers 14 residues.

The rearrangement joins TRBV6-5 to TRBJ2-2; D possibly corresponds to TRBD2 (7 bases). Deletions cut 2 bases from V and 4 bases from J, with 8 bases between. CDR3 size: 14 residues. Per germline, CDR1 MNHEY and CDR2 SVGAGI. The CDR3 DNA follows: TGTGCCAGCAGTTACCGGGGGGCCACCGGGGAGCTGTTTTTT. Translating gives CASSYRGATGELFF.

V gene TRBV27 combines with J gene TRBJ2-1, with TRBD1 identical over 7 bases. From germline, CDR1 is MNHEY and CDR2 SMNVEV (reference sequence). V trimming: 7 bases; J trimming: 7 bases; junction bases outside the gene matches: 7. The CDR3 covers 13 residues. CDR3: CASTTGVGNEQFF. For the CDR3, the DNA is TGTGCCAGCACCACAGGGGTGGGGAATGAGCAGTTCTTC.